Below, 8 T cell receptor beta chains from the same sample are listed, as sequenced in a study of T cell responses to AZD1222 COVID-19 vaccine. Assay used: immunoSEQ multiplex PCR; TCRdb lists only in-frame clones, some missing. The sample yields 95,000 or so clones, more than 85% seen once. Sequenced here: peripheral blood, sampled 28 days after the second AZD1222 dose. All receptors come from an adult who received the AZD1222 COVID-19 vaccine.

This clone was observed a handful of times. The chain uses TRBV30 and TRBJ2-1, with 14 bases lining up with TRBD2. Trimming at V came to 3 bases and at J to 10 bases, leaving 5 bases not matched to a gene. Per germline, CDR1 GTSNPN and CDR2 SVGIG (reference sequence). The CDR3 consists of 14 residues. The CDR3 sequence is CAWSPGLAGAEQFF. CDR3 sequence (DNA): TGTGCCTGGAGCCCGGGACTAGCGGGAGCGGAGCAGTTCTTC.

This chain links TRBV27 with TRBJ1-5, with no clear D. Germline lookup yields CDR1 MNHEY and CDR2 SMNVEV (reference sequence). This CDR3 is built from 15 residues. V was clipped by 4 bases and J by 3 bases, with 13 bases between them. CDR3 DNA sequence: TGTGCCAGCAGTTCCCGGGCCAATCTCAATCAGCCCCAGCATTTT. Its protein is CASSSRANLNQPQHF.

The chain links TRBV11-3 to TRBJ1-1; TRBD1 matches 8 bases. CDR1 is SGHNT, CDR2 YENEEA, per germline. This CDR3 contains 15 residues. The ends lost 5 bases at V and 4 bases at J; junction bases unmatched: 9. This CDR3 is CASSLTTGVSTEAFF. The CDR3 DNA is TGTGCCAGCAGCCTGACGACAGGGGTGAGCACTGAAGCTTTCTTT.

The J gene is TRBJ2-5, the V gene TRBV18; 7 bases fit TRBD1. Losses at the gene ends were 1 base for V and 0 bases for J; bases not matched to a gene: 2. Looked up from germline, CDR1 is KGHSH and CDR2 is LQKENI. The length of the CDR3 is 15 residues. CDR3 region: CASSPRQGDQETQYF. DNA for the CDR3: TGTGCCAGCTCACCACGCCAGGGGGACCAAGAGACCCAGTACTTC.

This sequence joins TRBV27 and TRBJ2-5; 9 bases map to TRBD1. Germline V gene sequence: CDR1 MNHEY, CDR2 SMNVEV (reference sequence). Trimming cost V 6 bases and J 5 bases; bases outside gene matches: 4. The CDR3 consists of 13 residues. CDR3 region: CASRGTGRETQYF. The CDR3 DNA is TGTGCCAGCAGGGGGACAGGGCGGGAGACCCAGTACTTC.

About this clone itself: Germline is not matched at one junction end, which may reflect a read error. This chain uses TRBV7-7 with TRBJ2-1; the D gene is possibly TRBD1 (6 bases). The length of the CDR3 is 13 residues. From germline, CDR1 is SSHAT and CDR2 FNYEAQ (reference sequence). CDR3 residues: CASSLNRVDEQFF. CDR3 bases: TGTGCTAGCAGCTTAAACAGGGTCGATGAGCAGTTCTTC. Using reference TRBV7-7 and TRBJ2-1 for the parts outside the CDR3, the full variable domain is GAGVSQSPRYKVTKRGQDVTLRCDPISSHATLYWYQQALGQGPEFLTYFNYEAQPDKSGLPSDRFSAERPEGSISTLTIQRTEQRDSAMYRCASSLNRVDEQFFGPGTRLTVL.

For the CDR3, the DNA is TGCGCCAGCAGCTTAAGGGCAGAATATTCCGGGGAGACCCAGTACTTC. Its protein product is CASSLRAEYSGETQYF. The chain uses TRBV5-1 and TRBJ2-5, with D unclear. This CDR3 has 16 residues. Per the germline V gene, CDR1 is SGHRS and CDR2 is YFSETQ. Trimming left V 2 bases short and J 5 bases short, with 19 bases between.

Note on this clone: This same CDR3 is encoded by further DNA sequences in the sample. This chain uses TRBV6-5 with TRBJ2-7; D remains ambiguous. The V end was cut by 0 bases, the J end by 2 bases, with 8 bases between. The CDR3 covers 14 residues. The V gene's germline CDR1 is MNHEY and CDR2 SVGAGI. CDR3 nucleotide sequence: TGTGCCAGCAGTTACTCGGGAAGCGCCTACGAGCAGTACTTC. This translates into CASSYSGSAYEQYF.